A single sample gave rise to the 21 T cell receptor beta chains below, sequenced in a study of blood T cell repertoires in COVID-19. Sequencing was performed with immunoSEQ multiplex PCR; in TCRdb, only in-frame clones are kept and a portion is missing. The sample carries over 200,000 clones, under 90% recorded once. Specimen: peripheral blood. These receptors all come from a man in his 60s who had recovered from COVID-19.

This clone occurred a few times. The rearrangement links TRBV3-1 (or the pseudogene TRBV3-2) to TRBJ2-1; D is unclear. Germline CDR1 reads LGHDT; CDR2 reads YNNKEL (reference sequence). The length of the CDR3 is 12 residues. Trimming stripped 1 base from V and 12 bases from J, with 10 bases between. In DNA, the CDR3 is TGTGCCAGCAGCCAAGGAGTCGGAGCGCAGTTCTTC. Its protein is CASSQGVGAQFF.

This clone appeared once. The V gene is TRBV4-3, the J gene TRBJ1-3; D is uncertain. Germline CDR1 and CDR2: LGHNA and YSLEER. The CDR3 totals 16 residues. With 5 bases removed from V and 2 bases from J, the gap between germline ends came to 16 bases. CDR3 DNA sequence: TGCGCCAGCAGCTATCCCACCGGGGAACCTGGAAACACCATATATTTT. Amino acids: CASSYPTGEPGNTIYF.

The chain couples TRBV27 to TRBJ2-5; 9 bases map to TRBD1. The J segment lost 5 bases and the V segment lost 5 bases, leaving 6 bases of the junction unmatched. This CDR3 region has 14 residues. The germline V gene encodes CDR1 MNHEY and CDR2 SMNVEV (reference sequence). The CDR3 bases are TGTGCCAGCAGTCTGTACAGGGGGCGGGAGACCCAGTACTTC. It yields the protein CASSLYRGRETQYF.

The chain couples TRBV7-9 to TRBJ2-5; TRBD1 might be the D (6 bases). Trimming took 2 bases from V and 2 from J, leaving 9 bases between them. This CDR3 comprises 14 residues. The germline gives CDR1 SEHNR, CDR2 FQNEAQ (reference sequence). The CDR3 bases are TGTGCCAGCAGCTTACAGGGGTTTCAAGAGACCCAGTACTTC. This codes for CASSLQGFQETQYF.

The chain employs TRBV5-1 and TRBJ2-7, with TRBD1 matching 8 bases. Trimming took 0 bases from V and 5 from J; bases not matched to a gene: 7. CDR3 length: 15 amino acids. Germline V gene lookup returns CDR1 SGHRS and CDR2 YFSETQ. The CDR3 here is CASSLEGTGLDEQYF. The CDR3 region has the DNA TGCGCCAGCAGCTTGGAAGGGACAGGCCTGGACGAGCAGTACTTC.

V is TRBV9 and J is TRBJ2-7; 8 bases line up with TRBD1. The trim removed 0 bases at V and 3 bases at J, leaving 5 bases unmatched. CDR1 is SGDLS and CDR2 is YYNGEE in the germline V gene. This CDR3 contains 15 residues. CDR3 region: CASSVEGQVGYEQYF. The CDR3 DNA reads as TGTGCCAGCAGCGTAGAGGGACAGGTTGGCTACGAGCAGTACTTC.

The V gene is TRBV14, the J gene TRBJ2-5; 7 bases are shared with TRBD2. The J segment lost 1 base and the V segment lost 4 bases, leaving 6 bases of the junction unmatched. The germline V gene has CDR1 SGHDN and CDR2 FVKESK. There are 15 residues in the CDR3. CDR3 loop: CASSRASGTQETQYF. CDR3 DNA: TGTGCCAGCAGCCGGGCTAGCGGAACCCAAGAGACCCAGTACTTC.

The V and J genes are TRBV5-5 and TRBJ1-4; D is ambiguous. CDR3 size: 14 residues. The V gene's germline CDR1 is SGHKS and CDR2 YYEKEE (reference sequence). V lost 2 bases to trimming and J lost 5 bases, with 10 bases between them. This CDR3 is CASSFPGANEKLFF. CDR3 DNA sequence: TGTGCCAGCAGCTTCCCGGGTGCCAATGAAAAACTGTTTTTT.

This chain uses TRBV6-5 with TRBJ2-7; 9 positions match TRBD1. This CDR3 contains 16 residues. Germline assignment: CDR1 MNHEY and CDR2 SVGAGI. With 4 bases clipped from V and 0 bases from J, the junction kept 7 bases outside the gene matches. The CDR3 spells CASSSDRGTFSYEQYF. CDR3 DNA sequence: TGTGCCAGCAGTTCAGACAGGGGGACCTTCTCCTACGAGCAGTACTTC.

The V call is TRBV5-1, the J call TRBJ1-1; D is possibly TRBD1 (6 bases). V lost 3 bases and J lost 4, with 16 bases in between. The CDR3 has 15 amino acids. CDR1 SGHRS and CDR2 YFSETQ come from the germline V gene. CDR3 DNA sequence: TGCGCCAGCAGCTCAGGGACACAGGGCGGCACTGAAGCTTTCTTT. Translating it yields CASSSGTQGGTEAFF.

The chain carries TRBV19 and TRBJ2-7, with 12 bases aligning to TRBD1. With 6 bases clipped from V and 7 bases from J, the junction kept 10 bases outside the gene matches. The CDR3 runs to 15 residues. Germline values: CDR1 LNHDA, CDR2 SQIVND (reference sequence). The CDR3 sequence: CASSSSGTGGWEQYF. As DNA, the CDR3 is TGTGCCAGTAGCTCCTCCGGGACAGGGGGCTGGGAGCAGTACTTC.

Here the CDR3 reads CASSLGGGVGNQPQHF. CDR3 coding DNA: TGTGCCAGCAGCTTAGGGGGAGGGGTAGGCAATCAGCCCCAGCATTTT. The J gene is TRBJ1-5, the V gene TRBV7-8, with D maybe TRBD1 (5 bases). V lost 1 base to trimming and J lost 2 bases, with 12 bases between them. The CDR3 contains 16 residues. Germline CDR1 is SGHVS and CDR2 is FQNEAQ.

This chain uses TRBV28 with TRBJ2-7; 9 nucleotides match TRBD1. After removal of 4 bases from V and 4 bases from J, the junction contained 5 bases not matched to a gene. The CDR3 is made up of 14 amino acids. Germline CDR1 is MDHEN and CDR2 is SYDVKM. CDR3 loop: CASSSMTGGYEQYF. The DNA for the CDR3 is TGTGCCAGCAGTTCTATGACAGGGGGGTACGAGCAGTACTTC.

The chain carries TRBV30 and TRBJ1-3; D might be TRBD1 (5 bases). The CDR3 has 15 amino acids. V gave up 1 base and J gave up 0 bases, with 10 bases separating them. Germline V gene sequence: CDR1 GTSNPN, CDR2 SVGIG (reference sequence). This CDR3 reads CAWSGPRDSGNTIYF. CDR3 coding DNA: TGTGCCTGGAGTGGACCCAGGGACTCTGGAAACACCATATATTTT.

J is TRBJ2-3 and V is TRBV2, with 11 positions matching TRBD2. Germline CDR1 reads SNHLY; CDR2 reads FYNNEI. After removal of 5 bases from V and 5 bases from J, the junction contained 6 bases not matched to a gene. There are 15 residues in the CDR3. DNA of the CDR3: TGTGCCAGCAGTCAACTAGCGGGAGCGGTAGATACGCAGTATTTT. Its translation: CASSQLAGAVDTQYF.

This clone was counted once. The J gene is TRBJ2-6, the V gene TRBV7-2; D not resolved. The CDR3 sequence is 16 residues long. V lost 5 bases to trimming and J lost 0 bases, with 11 bases between them. In germline, CDR1 is SGHTA, CDR2 FQGNSA. The CDR3 region is CASSRRWSSGANVLTF. DNA for the CDR3: TGTGCCAGCAGCCGCCGGTGGAGCTCTGGGGCCAACGTCCTGACTTTC.

The chain has TRBV19 and TRBJ1-4, with 9 bases identical to TRBD1. With V trimmed by 8 bases and J by 7 bases, 5 bases remained unmatched. CDR3 length: 13 residues. Germline-derived CDR1 and CDR2 are LNHDA and SQIVND (reference sequence). The CDR3 sequence is CASSGQGGEKLFF. CDR3 coding DNA: TGTGCCAGTTCGGGACAGGGAGGTGAAAAACTGTTTTTT.

The chain couples TRBV10-3 to TRBJ2-3; 11 bases map to TRBD2. CDR3 size: 15 residues. Germline V gives CDR1 ENHRY, CDR2 SYGVKD. V trimming: 0 bases; J trimming: 10 bases; junction bases outside the gene matches: 6. The CDR3 region is CAISESYSGGGAQYF. The CDR3 DNA follows: TGTGCCATCAGTGAGTCCTATAGCGGGGGGGGTGCGCAGTATTTT.

CDR3 residues: CASSGGHFSNQPQHF. The CDR3 DNA follows: TGTGCCAGTAGTGGGGGACATTTTAGCAATCAGCCCCAGCATTTT. This chain links TRBV19 with TRBJ1-5, with a weak D call TRBD1 (6 bases). Trimming took 5 bases from V and 0 from J, leaving 11 bases between them. Germline CDR1 LNHDA, CDR2 SQIVND (reference sequence). The CDR3 covers 15 residues.

The rearrangement joins TRBV7-9 to TRBJ2-5, with a possible D match to TRBD1 (6 bases). V was pared by 4 bases and J by 1 base, with 7 bases between. Germline V gives CDR1 SEHNR, CDR2 FQNEAQ (reference sequence). The CDR3 is 13 amino acids. This CDR3 is CASSSDSQETQYF. As DNA, the CDR3 is TGTGCCAGCAGCTCGGACAGCCAAGAGACCCAGTACTTC. The full variable domain, completed using reference TRBV7-9 and TRBJ2-5, is DTGVSQNPRHKITKRGQNVTFRCDPISEHNRLYWYRQTLGQGPEFLTYFQNEAQLEKSRLLSDRFSAERPKGSFSTLEIQRTEQGDSAMYLCASSSDSQETQYFGPGTRLLVL.

This chain uses TRBV28 with TRBJ1-1, with D possibly being TRBD1 (5 bases). CDR1 and CDR2 from the germline V gene are MDHEN and SYDVKM. V lost 4 bases to trimming and J lost 2 bases, with 14 bases between them. The CDR3 length is 15 residues. CDR3 sequence reads: CASSSGRRGNTEAFF. The CDR3 DNA reads as TGTGCCAGCAGTTCCGGGAGAAGGGGTAACACTGAAGCTTTCTTT. Based on the CDR3 plus reference TRBV28 and TRBJ1-1, the full variable domain is DVKVTQSSRYLVKRTGEKVFLECVQDMDHENMFWYRQDPGLGLRLIYFSYDVKMKEKGDIPEGYSVSREKKERFSLILESASTNQTSMYLCASSSGRRGNTEAFFGQGTRLTVV.